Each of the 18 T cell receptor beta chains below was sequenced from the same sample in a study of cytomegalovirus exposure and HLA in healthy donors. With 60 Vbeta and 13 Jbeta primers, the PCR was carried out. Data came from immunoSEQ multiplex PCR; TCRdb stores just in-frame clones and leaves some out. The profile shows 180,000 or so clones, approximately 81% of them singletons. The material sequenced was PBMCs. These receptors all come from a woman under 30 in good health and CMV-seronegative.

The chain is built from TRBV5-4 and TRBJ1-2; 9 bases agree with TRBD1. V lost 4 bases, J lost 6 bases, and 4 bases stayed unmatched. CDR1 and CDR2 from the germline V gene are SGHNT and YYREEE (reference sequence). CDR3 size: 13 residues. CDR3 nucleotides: TGTGCCAGCAGCCTGGGACAGGGTGATGGCTACACCTTC. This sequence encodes CASSLGQGDGYTF.

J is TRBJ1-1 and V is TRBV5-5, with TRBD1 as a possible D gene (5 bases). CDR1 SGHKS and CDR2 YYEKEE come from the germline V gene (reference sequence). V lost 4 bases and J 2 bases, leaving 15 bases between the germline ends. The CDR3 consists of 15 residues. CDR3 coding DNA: TGTGCCAGCAGCCGAGATTTTCAGGGAAACACTGAAGCTTTCTTT. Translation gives CASSRDFQGNTEAFF.

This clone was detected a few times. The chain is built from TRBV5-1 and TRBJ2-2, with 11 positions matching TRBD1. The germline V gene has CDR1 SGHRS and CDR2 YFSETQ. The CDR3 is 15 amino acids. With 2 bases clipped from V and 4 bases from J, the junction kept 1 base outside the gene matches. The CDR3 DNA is TGCGCCAGCAGCTTCGGGACAGGGGGCACCGGGGAGCTGTTTTTT. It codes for CASSFGTGGTGELFF. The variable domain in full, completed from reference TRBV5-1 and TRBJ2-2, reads KAGVTQTPRYLIKTRGQQVTLSCSPISGHRSVSWYQQTPGQGLQFLFEYFSETQRNKGNFPGRFSGRQFSNSRSEMNVSTLELGDSALYLCASSFGTGGTGELFFGEGSRLTVL.

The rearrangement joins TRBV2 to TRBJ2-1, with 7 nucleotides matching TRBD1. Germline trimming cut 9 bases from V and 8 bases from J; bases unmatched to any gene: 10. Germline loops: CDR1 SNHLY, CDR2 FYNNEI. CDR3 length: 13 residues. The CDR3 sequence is CARTTGWYDEQFF. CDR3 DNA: TGTGCCAGGACGACAGGGTGGTACGATGAGCAGTTCTTC.

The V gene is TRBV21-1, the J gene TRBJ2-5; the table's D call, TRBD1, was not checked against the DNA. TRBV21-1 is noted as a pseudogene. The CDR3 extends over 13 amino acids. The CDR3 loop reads CASSSDKEETQYF. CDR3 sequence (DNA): TGTGCCAGCAGCAGCGACAAAGAAGAGACCCAGTACTTC.

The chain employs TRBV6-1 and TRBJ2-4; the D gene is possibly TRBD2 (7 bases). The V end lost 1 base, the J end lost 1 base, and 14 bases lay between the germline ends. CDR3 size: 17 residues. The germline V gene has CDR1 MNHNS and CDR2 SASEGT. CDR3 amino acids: CASSEGGGLEAKNIQYF. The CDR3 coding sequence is TGTGCCAGCAGTGAAGGGGGGGGCCTGGAGGCCAAAAACATTCAGTACTTC.

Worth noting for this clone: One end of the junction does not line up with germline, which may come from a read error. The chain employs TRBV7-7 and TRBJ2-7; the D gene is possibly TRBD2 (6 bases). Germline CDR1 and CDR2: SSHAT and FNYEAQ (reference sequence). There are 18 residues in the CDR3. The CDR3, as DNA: TGTGCTAGCAGCACCGACGACGTGGGGGGAACCAAAAGGTGCGAGCAGTACTTC. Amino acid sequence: CASSTDDVGGTKRCEQYF.

The CDR3: CASSPLRAGEREQYF. CDR3 DNA sequence: TGTGCCAGCAGCCCTCTCAGGGCGGGAGAACGCGAGCAGTACTTC. The rearrangement joins TRBV11-2 to TRBJ2-7; 7 bases fit TRBD2. This CDR3 comprises 15 residues. The trim removed 5 bases at V and 6 bases at J, leaving 13 bases unmatched. Per germline, CDR1 SGHAT and CDR2 FQNNGV.

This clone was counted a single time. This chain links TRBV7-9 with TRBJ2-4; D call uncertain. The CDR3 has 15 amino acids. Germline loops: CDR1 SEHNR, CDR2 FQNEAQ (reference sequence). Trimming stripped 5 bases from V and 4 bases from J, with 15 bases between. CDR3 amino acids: CASSRESSYKNIQYF. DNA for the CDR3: TGTGCCAGCAGCCGAGAGAGTAGTTATAAAAACATTCAGTACTTC.

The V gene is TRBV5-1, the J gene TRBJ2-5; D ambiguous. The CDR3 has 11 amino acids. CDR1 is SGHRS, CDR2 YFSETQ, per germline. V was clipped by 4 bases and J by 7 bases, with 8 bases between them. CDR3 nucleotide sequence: TGCGCCAGCAGCACAGAAGGGACCCAGTACTTC. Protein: CASSTEGTQYF.

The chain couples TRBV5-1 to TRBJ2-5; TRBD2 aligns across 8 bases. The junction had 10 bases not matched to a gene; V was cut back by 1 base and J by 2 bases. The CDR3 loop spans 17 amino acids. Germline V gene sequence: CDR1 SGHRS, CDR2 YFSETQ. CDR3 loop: CASSLWSGGLGQETQYF. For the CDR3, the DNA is TGCGCCAGCAGCTTGTGGAGCGGGGGCTTGGGGCAAGAGACCCAGTACTTC. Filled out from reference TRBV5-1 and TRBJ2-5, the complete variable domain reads KAGVTQTPRYLIKTRGQQVTLSCSPISGHRSVSWYQQTPGQGLQFLFEYFSETQRNKGNFPGRFSGRQFSNSRSEMNVSTLELGDSALYLCASSLWSGGLGQETQYFGPGTRLLVL.

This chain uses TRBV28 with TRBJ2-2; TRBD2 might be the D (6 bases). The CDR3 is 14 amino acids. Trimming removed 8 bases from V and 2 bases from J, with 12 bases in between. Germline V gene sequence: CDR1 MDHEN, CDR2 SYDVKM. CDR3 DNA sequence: TGTGCCAGCCTCTTTAGCGGAAACACCGGGGAGCTGTTTTTT. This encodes CASLFSGNTGELFF.

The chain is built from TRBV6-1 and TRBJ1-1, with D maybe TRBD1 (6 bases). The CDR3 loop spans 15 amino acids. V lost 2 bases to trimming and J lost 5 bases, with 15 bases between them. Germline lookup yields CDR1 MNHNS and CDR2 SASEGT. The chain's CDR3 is CASSEPLVGQTEAFF. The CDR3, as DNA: TGTGCCAGCAGTGAACCTCTCGTAGGACAGACTGAAGCTTTCTTT.

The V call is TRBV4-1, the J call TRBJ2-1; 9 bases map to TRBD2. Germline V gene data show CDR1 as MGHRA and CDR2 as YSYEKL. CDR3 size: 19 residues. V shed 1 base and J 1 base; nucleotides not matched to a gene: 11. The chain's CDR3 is CASSQGWAGGTRSYNEQFF. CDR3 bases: TGCGCCAGCAGCCAAGGTTGGGCGGGAGGGACCCGATCCTACAATGAGCAGTTCTTC.

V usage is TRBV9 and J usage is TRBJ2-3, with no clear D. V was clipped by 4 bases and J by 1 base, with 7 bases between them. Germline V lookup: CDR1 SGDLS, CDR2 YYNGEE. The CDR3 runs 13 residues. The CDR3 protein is CASSLTGTDTQYF. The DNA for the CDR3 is TGTGCCAGCAGCCTTACAGGCACAGATACGCAGTATTTT.

The CDR3 loop reads CASSLFPGQGYEQYF. The CDR3 DNA follows: TGTGCCAGCAGCTTATTCCCGGGGCAGGGGTACGAGCAGTACTTC. V gene TRBV11-2 combines with J gene TRBJ2-7, with D tentatively TRBD1 (6 bases). This CDR3 comprises 15 residues. Between the trimmed V and J ends, which lost 2 bases and 4 bases, there was a span of 15 bases. CDR1 SGHAT and CDR2 FQNNGV come from the germline V gene.

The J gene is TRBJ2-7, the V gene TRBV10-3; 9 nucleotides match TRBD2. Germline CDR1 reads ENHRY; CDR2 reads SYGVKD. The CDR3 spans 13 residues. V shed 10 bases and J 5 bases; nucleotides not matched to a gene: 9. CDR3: CASKLAGNNEQYF. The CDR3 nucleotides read TGTGCCAGCAAGCTAGCGGGAAATAACGAGCAGTACTTC.

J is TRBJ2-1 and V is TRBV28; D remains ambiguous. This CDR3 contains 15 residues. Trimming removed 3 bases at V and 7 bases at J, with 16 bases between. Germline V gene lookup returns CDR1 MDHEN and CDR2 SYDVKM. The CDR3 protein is CASSFRDIVWNEQFF. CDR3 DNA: TGTGCCAGCAGTTTTCGTGACATTGTTTGGAATGAGCAGTTCTTC.